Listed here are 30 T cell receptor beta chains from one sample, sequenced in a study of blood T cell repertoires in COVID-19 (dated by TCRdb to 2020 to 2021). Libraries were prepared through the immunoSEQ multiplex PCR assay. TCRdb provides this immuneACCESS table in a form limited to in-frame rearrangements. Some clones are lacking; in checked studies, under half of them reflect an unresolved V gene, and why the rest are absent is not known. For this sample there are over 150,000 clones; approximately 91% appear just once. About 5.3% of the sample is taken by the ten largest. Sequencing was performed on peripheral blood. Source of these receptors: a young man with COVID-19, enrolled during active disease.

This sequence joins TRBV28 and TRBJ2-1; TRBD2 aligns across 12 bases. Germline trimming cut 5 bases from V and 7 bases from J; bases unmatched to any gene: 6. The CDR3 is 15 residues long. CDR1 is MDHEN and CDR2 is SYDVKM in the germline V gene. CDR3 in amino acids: CASSLLAGGGNEQFF. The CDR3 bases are TGTGCCAGCAGTCTACTAGCGGGAGGAGGGAATGAGCAGTTCTTC.

CDR3 region: CASSLAGGSYEQYF. For the CDR3, the DNA is TGTGCCAGCAGTTTGGCAGGGGGCTCCTACGAGCAGTACTTC. This sequence joins TRBV6-5 and TRBJ2-7, with 7 bases fitting TRBD1. The V segment lost 4 bases and the J segment 0 bases; nucleotides outside the gene matches: 3. The CDR3 totals 14 residues. Germline V lookup: CDR1 MNHEY, CDR2 SVGAGI.

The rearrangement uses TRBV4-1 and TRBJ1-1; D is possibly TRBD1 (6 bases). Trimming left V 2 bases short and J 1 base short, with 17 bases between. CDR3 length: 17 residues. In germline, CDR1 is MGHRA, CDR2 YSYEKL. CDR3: CASSQPRVTGRNTEAFF. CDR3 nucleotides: TGCGCCAGCAGCCAACCAAGGGTAACAGGGCGGAACACTGAAGCTTTCTTT.

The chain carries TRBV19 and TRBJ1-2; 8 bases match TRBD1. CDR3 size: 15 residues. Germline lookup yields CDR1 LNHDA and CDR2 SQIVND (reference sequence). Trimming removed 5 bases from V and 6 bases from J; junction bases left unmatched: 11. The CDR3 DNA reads TGTGCCAGTAGTGCATGGACAGGGACGGAGGATGGCTACACCTTC. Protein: CASSAWTGTEDGYTF.

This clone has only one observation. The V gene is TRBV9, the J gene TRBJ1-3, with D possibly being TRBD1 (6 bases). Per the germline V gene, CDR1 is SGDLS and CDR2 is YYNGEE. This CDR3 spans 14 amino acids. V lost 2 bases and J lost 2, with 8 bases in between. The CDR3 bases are TGTGCCAGCAGCGTTACAGGGACTGGAAACACCATATATTTT. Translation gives CASSVTGTGNTIYF. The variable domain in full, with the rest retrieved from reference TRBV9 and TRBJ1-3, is DSGVTQTPKHLITATGQRVTLRCSPRSGDLSVYWYQQSLDQGLQFLIQYYNGEERAKGNILERFSAQQFPDLHSELNLSSLELGDSALYFCASSVTGTGNTIYFGEGSWLTVV.

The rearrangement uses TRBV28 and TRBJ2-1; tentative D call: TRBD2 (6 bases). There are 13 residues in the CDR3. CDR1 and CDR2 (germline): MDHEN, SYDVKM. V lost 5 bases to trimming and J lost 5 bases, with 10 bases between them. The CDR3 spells CASSRDFDNEQFF. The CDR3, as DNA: TGTGCCAGCAGTCGGGACTTCGACAATGAGCAGTTCTTC.

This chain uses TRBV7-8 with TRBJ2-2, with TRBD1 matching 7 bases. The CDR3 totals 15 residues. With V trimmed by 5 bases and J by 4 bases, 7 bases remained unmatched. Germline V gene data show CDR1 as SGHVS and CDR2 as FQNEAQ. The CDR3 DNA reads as TGTGCCAGCAGCCCCCAAGCAGGGGGCACCGGGGAGCTGTTTTTT. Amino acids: CASSPQAGGTGELFF.

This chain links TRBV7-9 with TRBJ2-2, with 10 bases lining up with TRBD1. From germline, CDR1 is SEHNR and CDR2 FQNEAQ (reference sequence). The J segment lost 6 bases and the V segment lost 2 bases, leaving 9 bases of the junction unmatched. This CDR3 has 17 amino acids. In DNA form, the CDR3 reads TGTGCCAGCAGCTTACCTTCAAGGACAGGGGGTTCCGGGGAGCTGTTTTTT. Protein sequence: CASSLPSRTGGSGELFF.

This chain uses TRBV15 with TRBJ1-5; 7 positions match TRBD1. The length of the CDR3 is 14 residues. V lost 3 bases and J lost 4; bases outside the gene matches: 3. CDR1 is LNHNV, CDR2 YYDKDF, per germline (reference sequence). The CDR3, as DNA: TGTGCCACCAGCAGGGGACAGAGAAATCAGCCCCAGCATTTT. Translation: CATSRGQRNQPQHF.

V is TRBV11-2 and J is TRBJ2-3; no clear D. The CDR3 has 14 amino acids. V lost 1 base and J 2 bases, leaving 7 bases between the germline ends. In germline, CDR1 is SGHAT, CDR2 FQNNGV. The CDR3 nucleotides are TGTGCCAGCAGCTTAGGAACAATCACAGATACGCAGTATTTT. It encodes CASSLGTITDTQYF.

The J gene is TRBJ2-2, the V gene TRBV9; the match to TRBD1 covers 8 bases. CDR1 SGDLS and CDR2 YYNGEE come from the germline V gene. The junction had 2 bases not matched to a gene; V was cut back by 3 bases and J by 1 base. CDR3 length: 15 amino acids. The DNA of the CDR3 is TGTGCCAGCAGCGGGGGACAGGAGAACACCGGGGAGCTGTTTTTT. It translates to CASSGGQENTGELFF.

The CDR3 spells CSVVIDTQYF. The CDR3 bases are TGCAGCGTTGTTATCGATACGCAGTATTTT. The chain recombines TRBV29-1 with TRBJ2-3; D unresolved. V was clipped by 4 bases and J by 6 bases, with 5 bases between them. There are 10 residues in the CDR3. CDR1 and CDR2 from the germline V gene are SQVTM and ANQGSEA.

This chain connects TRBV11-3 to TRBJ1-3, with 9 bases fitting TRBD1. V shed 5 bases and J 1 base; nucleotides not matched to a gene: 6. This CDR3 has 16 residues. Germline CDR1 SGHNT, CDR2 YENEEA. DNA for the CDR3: TGTGCCAGCAGCCCCGGGACAGGGAAGTCTGGAAACACCATATATTTT. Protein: CASSPGTGKSGNTIYF.

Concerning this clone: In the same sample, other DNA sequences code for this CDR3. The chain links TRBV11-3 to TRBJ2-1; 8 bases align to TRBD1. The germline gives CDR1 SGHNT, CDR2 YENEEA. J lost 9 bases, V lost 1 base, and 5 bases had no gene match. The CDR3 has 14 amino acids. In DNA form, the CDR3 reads TGTGCCAGCAGCTTAGTCCCAGGGGGCAGTGAGCAGTTCTTC. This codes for CASSLVPGGSEQFF.

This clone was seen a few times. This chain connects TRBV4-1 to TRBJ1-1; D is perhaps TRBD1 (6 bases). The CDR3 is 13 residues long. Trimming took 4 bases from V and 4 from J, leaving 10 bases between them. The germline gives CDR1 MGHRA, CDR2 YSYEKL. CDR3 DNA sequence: TGCGCCAGCAGCCCCCCCAGGGGCACTGAAGCTTTCTTT. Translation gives CASSPPRGTEAFF.

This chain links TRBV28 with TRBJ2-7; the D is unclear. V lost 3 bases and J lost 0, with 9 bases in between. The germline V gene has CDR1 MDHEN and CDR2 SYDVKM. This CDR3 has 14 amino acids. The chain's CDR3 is CASSFRLRSYEQYF. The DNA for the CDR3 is TGTGCCAGCAGTTTCAGGTTACGCTCCTACGAGCAGTACTTC.

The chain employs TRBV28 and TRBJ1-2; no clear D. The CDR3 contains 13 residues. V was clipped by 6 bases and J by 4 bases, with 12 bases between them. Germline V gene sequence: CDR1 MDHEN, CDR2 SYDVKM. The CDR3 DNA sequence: TGTGCCAGCAGCTCCCCAGGACTCTATGGCTACACCTTC. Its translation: CASSSPGLYGYTF.

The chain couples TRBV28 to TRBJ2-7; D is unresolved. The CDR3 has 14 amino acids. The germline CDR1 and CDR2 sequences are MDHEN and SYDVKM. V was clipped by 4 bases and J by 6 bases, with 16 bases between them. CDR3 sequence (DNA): TGTGCCAGCAGTTACCCCCCCGCGTCGGGCGAGCAGTACTTC. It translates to CASSYPPASGEQYF.

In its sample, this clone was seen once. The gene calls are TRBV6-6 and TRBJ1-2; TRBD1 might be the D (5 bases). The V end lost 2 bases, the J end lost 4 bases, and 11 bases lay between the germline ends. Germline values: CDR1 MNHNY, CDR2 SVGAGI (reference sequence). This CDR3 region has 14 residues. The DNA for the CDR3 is TGTGCCAGCAGTTACGGGGGGAAAGGCTATGGCTACACCTTC. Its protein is CASSYGGKGYGYTF.

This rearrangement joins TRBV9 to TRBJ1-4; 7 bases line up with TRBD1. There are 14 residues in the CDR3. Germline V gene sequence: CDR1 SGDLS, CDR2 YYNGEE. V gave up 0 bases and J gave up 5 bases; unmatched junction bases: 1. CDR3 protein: CASSVEGQNEKLFF. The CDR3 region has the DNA TGTGCCAGCAGCGTAGAGGGACAGAATGAAAAACTGTTTTTT.

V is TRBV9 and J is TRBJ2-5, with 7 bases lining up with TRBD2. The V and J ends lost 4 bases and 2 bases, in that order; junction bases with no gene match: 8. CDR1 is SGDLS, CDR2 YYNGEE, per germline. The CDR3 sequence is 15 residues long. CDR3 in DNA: TGTGCCAGCAGCAATCGTGGGAGGGGACAAGAGACCCAGTACTTC. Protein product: CASSNRGRGQETQYF.

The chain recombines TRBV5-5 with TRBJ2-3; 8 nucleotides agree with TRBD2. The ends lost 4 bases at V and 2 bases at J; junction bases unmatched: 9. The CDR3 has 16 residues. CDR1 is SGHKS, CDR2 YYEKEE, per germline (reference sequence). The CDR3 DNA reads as TGTGCCAGCAGCGTTAAAGCGGGAGTCTTCACAGATACGCAGTATTTT. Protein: CASSVKAGVFTDTQYF.

CDR3 sequence: CASSLWGSMNTEAFF. The CDR3 DNA reads as TGTGCCAGCAGTTTATGGGGCAGCATGAACACTGAAGCTTTCTTT. V usage is TRBV28 and J usage is TRBJ1-1; D is unclear. The CDR3 runs to 15 residues. Germline V lookup: CDR1 MDHEN, CDR2 SYDVKM. V lost 0 bases and J 0 bases, leaving 8 bases between the germline ends.

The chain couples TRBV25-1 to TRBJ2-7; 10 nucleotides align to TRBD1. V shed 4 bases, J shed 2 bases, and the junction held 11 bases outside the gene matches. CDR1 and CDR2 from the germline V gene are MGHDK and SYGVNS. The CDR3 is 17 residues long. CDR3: CASSGGGPGTGAYEQYF. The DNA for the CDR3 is TGTGCCAGCAGTGGGGGAGGGCCCGGGACAGGGGCCTACGAGCAGTACTTC.

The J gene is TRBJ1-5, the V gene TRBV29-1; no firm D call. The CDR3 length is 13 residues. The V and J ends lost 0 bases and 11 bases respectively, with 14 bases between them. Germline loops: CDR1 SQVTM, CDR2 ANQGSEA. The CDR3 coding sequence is TGCAGCGTTGAAGATCTAGAATCCGGGACCCAGCATTTT. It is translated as CSVEDLESGTQHF.

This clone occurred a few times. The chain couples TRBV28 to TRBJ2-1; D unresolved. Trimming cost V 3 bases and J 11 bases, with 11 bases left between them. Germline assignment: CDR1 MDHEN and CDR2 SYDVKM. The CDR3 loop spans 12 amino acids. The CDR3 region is CASSFVGIKQFF. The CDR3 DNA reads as TGTGCCAGCAGTTTCGTCGGTATCAAGCAGTTCTTC.

In nucleotides, the CDR3 is TGTGCCAGCAGTTTATCGCCTAGCGGGAGAGGTGAGCAGTTCTTC. Protein product: CASSLSPSGRGEQFF. V and J are TRBV28 and TRBJ2-1; 10 positions match TRBD2. The J segment lost 9 bases and the V segment lost 1 base, leaving 6 bases of the junction unmatched. Germline-derived CDR1 and CDR2 are MDHEN and SYDVKM. This CDR3 has 15 residues.

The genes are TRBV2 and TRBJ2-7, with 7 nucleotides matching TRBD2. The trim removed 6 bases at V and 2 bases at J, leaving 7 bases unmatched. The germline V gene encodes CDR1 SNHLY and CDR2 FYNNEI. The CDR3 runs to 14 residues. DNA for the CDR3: TGTGCCAGCAGGGAACCCAGCGGGGCCTACGAGCAGTACTTC. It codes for CASREPSGAYEQYF.

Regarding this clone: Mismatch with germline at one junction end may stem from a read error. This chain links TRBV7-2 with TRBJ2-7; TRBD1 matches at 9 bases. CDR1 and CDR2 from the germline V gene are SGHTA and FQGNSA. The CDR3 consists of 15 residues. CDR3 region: CASSVAGTGSYEQYF. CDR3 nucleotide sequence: TGTGCCAGCAGCGTAGCCGGGACAGGGTCCTACGAGCAGTACTTC.

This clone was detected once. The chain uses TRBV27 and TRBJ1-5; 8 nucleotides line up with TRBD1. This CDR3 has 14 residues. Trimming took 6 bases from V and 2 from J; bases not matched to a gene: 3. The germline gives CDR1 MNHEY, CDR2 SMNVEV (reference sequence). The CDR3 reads CASSLDRGNQPQHF. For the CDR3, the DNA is TGTGCCAGCAGCTTGGACAGGGGCAATCAGCCCCAGCATTTT.